The 2 T cell receptor beta chains below come from one sample, sequenced in a study of blood T cell repertoires in COVID-19 (dated by TCRdb to the early 2020s). The receptor library was made with the immunoSEQ multiplex PCR assay. This is the immuneACCESS table as TCRdb keeps it, with only in-frame sequences that have V and J called. A part of the clones is gone; compared with another copy, unresolved V genes explain less than half, and the rest is unexplained. This sample lists 270,000 or so clones; approximately 90% were detected once. The ten top clones hold about 4.6% of the sample. The source material was peripheral blood. Source of these receptors: a middle-aged man with acute or convalescent COVID-19.

The chain carries TRBV19 and TRBJ2-3, with D possibly TRBD1 on 7 matching bases. The ends were cut back, 7 bases at V and 4 bases at J, with 21 bases in the middle. The germline V gene has CDR1 LNHDA and CDR2 SQIVND (reference sequence). The CDR3 sequence is 16 residues long. Here the CDR3 DNA reads TGTGCCAGTACCTCACCTCGGGCCAGGGGGGCAGATACGCAGTATTTT. Amino acid sequence: CASTSPRARGADTQYF.

The chain uses TRBV10-3 and TRBJ2-7, with 7 positions matching TRBD1. From germline, CDR1 is ENHRY and CDR2 SYGVKD. Trimming removed 8 bases from V and 3 bases from J; junction bases left unmatched: 7. The CDR3 covers 13 residues. DNA for the CDR3: TGTGCCATCCTCCGACAGGGCGACTACGAGCAGTACTTC. Its protein is CAILRQGDYEQYF.